This T cell receptor beta chain was captured by sequencing in a study of T cells expressing NK-cell markers. Across the study: The study drew TCR beta repertoires from sorted CD3+CD56+NKG2C+, CD3+CD56+NKG2C- and CD3+CD56-NKG2C+ T cells. Seven HCMV-seropositive donors and one seronegative donor made up the eight sequenced donors. Study results and limitations: A range of about 1.0-8% of CD8+ T cells consisted of dominant NKG2C+ clonotypes in more than five donors.

In germline, CDR1 is MGHRA, CDR2 YSYEKL. The CDR3 runs to 15 residues. UMIs were included in TCR beta cDNA generated by 5'RACE template switching. From the 5' RACE reads, TCRdb lists one entry per CDR3 protein and no DNA. Its table records about 120,000 distinct CDR3 sequences. About this clonotype itself: Its antigen remains unknown.

The receptor was isolated from a woman aged 18-70 years in good health. This chain links TRBV4-1 with TRBJ1-1; there is no DNA to check the TCRdb D call of TRBD1. Sequenced material: blood T cells: a sorted CD56 or NKG2C T cell subset, CD4+ or CD8+ T cells, or bulk PBMC T cells (not recorded which). CDR3 sequence reads: CASSIDGGGTTEAFF.